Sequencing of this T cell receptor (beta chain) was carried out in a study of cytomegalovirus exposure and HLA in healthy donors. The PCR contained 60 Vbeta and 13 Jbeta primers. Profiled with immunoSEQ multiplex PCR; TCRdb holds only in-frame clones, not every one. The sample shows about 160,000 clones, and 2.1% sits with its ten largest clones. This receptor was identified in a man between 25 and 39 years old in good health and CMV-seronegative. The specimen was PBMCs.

The CDR3 protein is CASSLAASGTSDTQYF. The CDR3, as DNA: TGTGCCAGCAGTTTAGCAGCTAGCGGGACGTCCGATACGCAGTATTTT. J is TRBJ2-3 and V is TRBV27, with 9 bases that match TRBD2. Germline CDR1 reads MNHEY; CDR2 reads SMNVEV (reference sequence). The CDR3 extends over 16 amino acids. The trim removed 2 bases at V and 6 bases at J, leaving 9 bases unmatched.